Presented here are 28 T cell receptor beta chains from one specimen sequenced in a study of cytomegalovirus exposure and HLA in healthy donors (dated by TCRdb to the late 2010s). Library prep was done by the immunoSEQ multiplex PCR assay. A mixture of 60 forward primers for TCR Vbeta segments and 13 reverse primers for TCR Jbeta segments was used in the multiplex PCR. Imported from immuneACCESS, the table was reduced by TCRdb to in-frame sequences with V and J called. These copies leave out some clones; in studies compared against another copy, an unresolved V gene accounts for under half, and the cause of the remainder is not known. The sample includes around 190,000 clones, with approximately 80% observed a single time. Jointly, the top ten make up under 2.5% of the sample. Sample: PBMCs. The receptors were sampled from a man between 60 and 75 years old in good health and CMV-seronegative.

Notes on this clone: A junction end diverges from the germline sequence, so it may reflect a read error. This sequence joins TRBV2 and TRBJ1-6, with 10 bases that match TRBD1. CDR1 SNHLY and CDR2 FYNNEI come from the germline V gene. CDR3 length: 16 amino acids. The chain's CDR3 is CASRRQGATYNSPLNF. CDR3 DNA sequence: TGTGCCAGCAGAAGACAGGGGGCAACCTATAATTCACCCCTCAACTTT.

The rearrangement joins TRBV5-4 to TRBJ1-2, with TRBD1 as a possible D gene (5 bases). Trimming removed 4 bases from V and 8 bases from J, with 21 bases in between. Per germline, CDR1 SGHNT and CDR2 YYREEE (reference sequence). The CDR3 runs to 15 residues. The CDR3 DNA reads as TGTGCCAGCAGCCCATCGGACATGGACACGGCGGGCTACACCTTC. Translating gives CASSPSDMDTAGYTF.

The rearrangement uses TRBV19 and TRBJ2-2; TRBD1 aligns across 7 bases. The V and J ends lost 5 bases and 0 bases, in that order; junction bases with no gene match: 3. Germline-derived CDR1 and CDR2 are LNHDA and SQIVND (reference sequence). This CDR3 has 15 residues. The DNA for the CDR3 is TGTGCCAGTAGTGTGGACAGGTCGAACACCGGGGAGCTGTTTTTT. Protein: CASSVDRSNTGELFF.

This clone was observed a handful of times. The V call is TRBV6-4, the J call TRBJ2-1; D is undetermined. Between the trimmed V and J ends, which lost 2 bases and 2 bases, there was a span of 10 bases. The CDR3 covers 15 residues. Germline CDR1 reads MRHNA; CDR2 reads SNTAGT. This chain's CDR3 is CASSDTDSTYNEQFF. Written as DNA, the CDR3 is TGTGCCAGCAGTGACACAGATTCTACCTACAATGAGCAGTTCTTC.

This clone was detected once. The chain links TRBV9 to TRBJ1-2; the D is unclear. Germline CDR1 SGDLS, CDR2 YYNGEE. Trimming removed 3 bases from V and 1 base from J, with 10 bases in between. The CDR3 extends over 14 amino acids. CDR3 amino acids: CASSAPVGNYGYTF. The CDR3, as DNA: TGTGCCAGCAGCGCCCCGGTTGGTAACTATGGCTACACCTTC.

This chain connects TRBV19 to TRBJ2-1, with 11 bases aligning to TRBD1. J lost 0 bases, V lost 5 bases, and 9 bases had no gene match. Germline assignment: CDR1 LNHDA and CDR2 SQIVND (reference sequence). This CDR3 contains 18 residues. CDR3 sequence reads: CASSPGTGGSSSYNEQFF. CDR3 DNA sequence: TGTGCCAGTAGTCCTGGGACAGGGGGATCGAGCTCCTACAATGAGCAGTTCTTC.

This clone appeared once. J is TRBJ1-5 and V is TRBV6-6; D not certain. CDR1 is MNHNY and CDR2 is SVGAGI in the germline V gene (reference sequence). CDR3 length: 12 amino acids. Trimming left V 6 bases short and J 6 bases short, with 9 bases between. The CDR3 sequence: CASSLVRQPQHF. CDR3 nucleotides: TGTGCCAGCAGCCTTGTCCGTCAGCCCCAGCATTTT.

The gene calls are TRBV9 and TRBJ2-2; TRBD1 aligns across 8 bases. V trimming: 1 base; J trimming: 2 bases; junction bases outside the gene matches: 4. Germline CDR1 is SGDLS and CDR2 is YYNGEE. The CDR3 is made up of 16 amino acids. CDR3 in amino acids: CASSVRTGTNTGELFF. DNA of the CDR3: TGTGCCAGCAGCGTAAGGACAGGGACCAACACCGGGGAGCTGTTTTTT.

The chain is built from TRBV7-9 and TRBJ2-3, with D possibly being TRBD2 (5 bases). The germline gives CDR1 SEHNR, CDR2 FQNEAQ (reference sequence). This CDR3 has 14 residues. V gave up 1 base and J gave up 8 bases, with 13 bases separating them. CDR3 amino acids: CASSLGTRTGTQYF. DNA for the CDR3: TGTGCCAGCAGCTTAGGAACTCGGACTGGTACGCAGTATTTT.

The chain has TRBV7-9 and TRBJ2-7; 7 bases are shared with TRBD2. The trim removed 5 bases at V and 2 bases at J, leaving 6 bases unmatched. Germline V gene data show CDR1 as SEHNR and CDR2 as FQNEAQ (reference sequence). This CDR3 region has 14 residues. In nucleotides, the CDR3 is TGTGCCAGCAGCCCCCGGGGGGTGCCCTACGAGCAGTACTTC. Residues: CASSPRGVPYEQYF.

The chain combines TRBV30 with TRBJ1-2; 8 bases line up with TRBD1. V was clipped by 3 bases and J by 6 bases; unmatched bases: 3. This CDR3 contains 12 residues. Germline CDR1 is GTSNPN and CDR2 is SVGIG (reference sequence). The CDR3, as DNA: TGTGCCTGGAGCCCAGGGGGCCATGGCTACACCTTC. Residues: CAWSPGGHGYTF.

This clone was observed once. The chain combines TRBV7-2 with TRBJ2-3, with D unclear. CDR1 is SGHTA and CDR2 is FQGNSA in the germline V gene. This CDR3 spans 13 amino acids. V dropped 4 bases and J dropped 0 bases, with 5 bases sitting between them. The CDR3 spells CASSSPSTDTQYF. CDR3 nucleotide sequence: TGTGCCAGCAGCTCCCCTAGCACAGATACGCAGTATTTT.

This chain links TRBV6-5 with TRBJ2-7; D gene unclear. The CDR3 loop spans 16 amino acids. V was pared by 0 bases and J by 0 bases, with 12 bases between. Germline values: CDR1 MNHEY, CDR2 SVGAGI. CDR3 sequence: CASSYSRGRTSYEQYF. The CDR3 bases are TGTGCCAGCAGTTACTCGAGAGGCCGAACCTCCTACGAGCAGTACTTC.

This chain links TRBV21-1 with TRBJ1-2. TRBV21-1 is annotated as a pseudogene. The CDR3 runs 13 residues. DNA of the CDR3: TGTGCCAGCAGCGTCGGGGGGGCCGATGGCTACACCTTC. Protein sequence: CASSVGGADGYTF.

The chain carries TRBV6-1 and TRBJ2-7, with 11 bases lining up with TRBD2. Looked up from germline, CDR1 is MNHNS and CDR2 is SASEGT. Germline trimming cut 3 bases from V and 3 bases from J; bases unmatched to any gene: 10. The CDR3 loop spans 17 amino acids. The DNA for the CDR3 is TGTGCCAGCAGTGACCTAGCGGGGGGCGTTCTAGGCTACGAGCAGTACTTC. Translating gives CASSDLAGGVLGYEQYF.

The genes are TRBV5-4 and TRBJ2-7, with D possibly matching TRBD1 (6 bases). V was clipped by 0 bases and J by 3 bases, with 7 bases between them. The germline V gene has CDR1 SGHNT and CDR2 YYREEE (reference sequence). This CDR3 region has 13 residues. The CDR3 region is CASSLGQVYEQYF. The CDR3 nucleotides read TGTGCCAGCAGCTTGGGACAGGTCTACGAGCAGTACTTC.

CDR3 sequence (DNA): TGTGCCAGCAGCATCCTCACTGAAGCTTTCTTT. Translated, it gives CASSILTEAFF. The genes are TRBV7-8 and TRBJ1-1; no firm D call. The CDR3 is 11 amino acids. Germline loops: CDR1 SGHVS, CDR2 FQNEAQ. V lost 5 bases, J lost 4 bases, and 5 bases lay in between. Drawing the rest from reference TRBV7-8 and TRBJ1-1, the complete variable domain is GAGVSQSPRYKVAKRGQDVALRCDPISGHVSLFWYQQALGQGPEFLTYFQNEAQLDKSGLPSDRFFAERPEGSVSTLKIQRTQQEDSAVYLCASSILTEAFFGQGTRLTVV.

The V gene is TRBV19, the J gene TRBJ1-1; TRBD1 matches at 8 bases. The CDR3 sequence is 16 residues long. Trimming removed 5 bases from V and 0 bases from J; junction bases left unmatched: 8. Germline V gene data show CDR1 as LNHDA and CDR2 as SQIVND (reference sequence). As DNA, the CDR3 is TGTGCCAGTAGTGTGGGGACAGGTTTACTGAACACTGAAGCTTTCTTT. Translation: CASSVGTGLLNTEAFF. Combining the CDR3 with reference TRBV19 and TRBJ1-1 gives the whole variable domain DGGITQSPKYLFRKEGQNVTLSCEQNLNHDAMYWYRQDPGQGLRLIYYSQIVNDFQKGDIAEGYSVSREKKESFPLTVTSAQKNPTAFYLCASSVGTGLLNTEAFFGQGTRLTVV.

V and J are TRBV10-3 and TRBJ2-2, with 7 bases that match TRBD1. The CDR3 runs 12 residues. V shed 6 bases, J shed 6 bases, and the junction held 1 base outside the gene matches. The germline gives CDR1 ENHRY, CDR2 SYGVKD. CDR3 sequence reads: CAIRQGAGELFF. CDR3 sequence (DNA): TGTGCCATCAGGCAGGGGGCCGGGGAGCTGTTTTTT.

This rearrangement joins TRBV6-1 to TRBJ1-5; tentative D call: TRBD1 (6 bases). Germline V gene data show CDR1 as MNHNS and CDR2 as SASEGT. Deletions cut 6 bases from V and 3 bases from J, with 12 bases between. This CDR3 spans 14 amino acids. The CDR3, as DNA: TGTGCCAGCAGGAGGGGGGGCGCCAATCAGCCCCAGCATTTT. Its translation is CASRRGGANQPQHF.

The rearrangement uses TRBV19 and TRBJ2-2, with 10 bases lining up with TRBD2. The CDR3 has 18 residues. V was pared by 7 bases and J by 0 bases, with 11 bases of the junction left unmatched. The germline gives CDR1 LNHDA, CDR2 SQIVND (reference sequence). CDR3: CASTWGVSGGPNTGELFF. CDR3 in DNA: TGTGCCAGTACGTGGGGTGTTAGCGGGGGGCCGAACACCGGGGAGCTGTTTTTT. The full variable domain, with the rest looked up from reference TRBV19 and TRBJ2-2, is DGGITQSPKYLFRKEGQNVTLSCEQNLNHDAMYWYRQDPGQGLRLIYYSQIVNDFQKGDIAEGYSVSREKKESFPLTVTSAQKNPTAFYLCASTWGVSGGPNTGELFFGEGSRLTVL.

The rearrangement uses TRBV2 and TRBJ1-5; D is ambiguous. Trimming pared 0 bases from V and 6 bases from J, leaving 9 bases between. CDR1 is SNHLY, CDR2 FYNNEI, per germline. The CDR3 sequence is 14 residues long. The CDR3 spells CASSEALQVQPQHF. The CDR3 coding sequence is TGTGCCAGCAGTGAAGCTCTCCAGGTTCAGCCCCAGCATTTT.

This clone occurred a few times. The junction and the germline gene differ at one end; a read error may be behind it. This rearrangement joins TRBV6-1 to TRBJ1-5; 7 bases fit TRBD1. Germline lookup yields CDR1 MNHNS and CDR2 SASEGT. This CDR3 spans 14 amino acids. CDR3 region: CASSDSTGNQPQNF. In DNA, the CDR3 is TGTGCCAGCAGTGACTCGACAGGGAATCAGCCCCAGAATTTT.

The J gene is TRBJ2-7, the V gene TRBV29-1; tentatively, D is TRBD2 (6 bases). Germline loops: CDR1 SQVTM, CDR2 ANQGSEA. With 1 base removed from V and 0 bases from J, the gap between germline ends came to 7 bases. The CDR3 contains 13 residues. CDR3 in DNA: TGCAGCGTTGAAGGTAGCGGCTCCTACGAGCAGTACTTC. Encoded protein: CSVEGSGSYEQYF.

This clone showed up just a few times. This sequence joins TRBV12-5 and TRBJ1-2, with 7 positions matching TRBD1. Germline values: CDR1 LGHNT, CDR2 FRNRAP. CDR3 size: 15 residues. V shed 7 bases and J 1 base; nucleotides not matched to a gene: 9. CDR3 in amino acids: CASAPGGIGNYGYTF. The DNA of the CDR3 is TGTGCTAGTGCCCCAGGGGGGATAGGTAACTATGGCTACACCTTC.

This clone was counted a few times. V usage is TRBV7-3 and J usage is TRBJ1-2; 8 nucleotides align to TRBD1. V gave up 3 bases and J gave up 6 bases; unmatched junction bases: 9. Germline values: CDR1 SGHTA, CDR2 FQGTGA. The length of the CDR3 is 15 residues. The CDR3 DNA sequence: TGTGCCAGCAGCTTCTCTCAGGGGGCGTGGGATGGCTACACCTTC. It is translated as CASSFSQGAWDGYTF.

This chain joins TRBV28 and TRBJ2-4; 7 nucleotides agree with TRBD1. This CDR3 contains 15 residues. With V trimmed by 6 bases and J by 0 bases, 5 bases remained unmatched. Germline V gene lookup returns CDR1 MDHEN and CDR2 SYDVKM. The CDR3 region has the DNA TGTGCCAGCAGGGAGACAGGGCTAGCCAAAAACATTCAGTACTTC. Translating it yields CASRETGLAKNIQYF. The full variable domain, completed using reference TRBV28 and TRBJ2-4, is DVKVTQSSRYLVKRTGEKVFLECVQDMDHENMFWYRQDPGLGLRLIYFSYDVKMKEKGDIPEGYSVSREKKERFSLILESASTNQTSMYLCASRETGLAKNIQYFGAGTRLSVL.

The table lists this clone with a few counts. This chain uses TRBV5-1 with TRBJ2-5; 7 nucleotides match TRBD1. The J call may not be correct, given that the DNA end is closer to TRBJ2-7. The germline gives CDR1 SGHRS, CDR2 YFSETQ. This CDR3 has 15 amino acids. This CDR3 reads CASSLRDRVGDEQYF. CDR3 nucleotides: TGCGCCAGCAGCTTGCGAGACAGGGTGGGGGACGAGCAGTACTTC.